This TCR beta chain stems from a study of identical twins. V lost 5 bases, J lost 0 bases, and 5 bases stayed unmatched. This CDR3 is 16 amino acids long. The germline V gene encodes CDR1 SNHLY and CDR2 FYNNEI. Using its own MiXCR run on the 5' RACE reads, TCRdb lists one record per CDR3 protein. The table records hundreds of thousands of distinct CDR3 sequences, about 9.4% of them present only once. The study, taken as a whole, reports: Models predicted too little out-of-frame TCR alpha sharing in monozygotic twins.

This clonotype has just a few counts. Its specificity is unknown. This sample was also put to use in a study of yellow fever vaccine responses in identical twins.

The TCR originated in a woman aged 18-29 years in good health. The V call is TRBV2, the J call TRBJ2-3, with 10 bases aligning to TRBD2. The sample taken for sequencing was PBMCs. CDR3 protein: CASSIQTSGSTDTQYF. The CDR3 DNA is TGTGCCAGCAGTATACAGACTAGCGGGAGCACAGATACGCAGTATTTT.